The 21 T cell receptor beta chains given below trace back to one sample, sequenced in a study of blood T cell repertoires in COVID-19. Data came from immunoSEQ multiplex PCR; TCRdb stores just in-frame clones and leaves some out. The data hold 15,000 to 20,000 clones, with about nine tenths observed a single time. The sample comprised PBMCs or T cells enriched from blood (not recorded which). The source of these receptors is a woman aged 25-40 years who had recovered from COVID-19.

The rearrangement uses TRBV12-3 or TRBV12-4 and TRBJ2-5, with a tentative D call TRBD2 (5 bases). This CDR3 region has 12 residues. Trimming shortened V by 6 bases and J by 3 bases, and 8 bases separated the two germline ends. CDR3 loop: CASRPGEETQYF. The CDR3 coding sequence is TGTGCCAGCAGACCCGGGGAAGAGACCCAGTACTTC.

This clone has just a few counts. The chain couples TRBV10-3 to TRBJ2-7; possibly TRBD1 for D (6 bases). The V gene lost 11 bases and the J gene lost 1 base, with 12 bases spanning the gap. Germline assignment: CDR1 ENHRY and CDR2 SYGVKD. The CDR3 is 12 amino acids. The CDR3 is CAVQDSSYEQYF. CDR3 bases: TGTGCCGTACAGGACAGTTCCTACGAGCAGTACTTC.

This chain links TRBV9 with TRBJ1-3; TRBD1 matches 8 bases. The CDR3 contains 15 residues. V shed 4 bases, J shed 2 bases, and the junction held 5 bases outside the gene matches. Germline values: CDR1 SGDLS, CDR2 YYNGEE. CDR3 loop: CASSLPDRAGNTIYF. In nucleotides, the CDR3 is TGTGCCAGCAGCCTCCCGGACAGGGCTGGAAACACCATATATTTT.

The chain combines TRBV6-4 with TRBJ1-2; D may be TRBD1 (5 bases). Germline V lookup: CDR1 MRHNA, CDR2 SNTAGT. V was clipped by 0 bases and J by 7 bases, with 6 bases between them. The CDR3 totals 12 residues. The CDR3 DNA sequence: TGTGCCAGCAGTGACTCTGGGGCTGGCTACACCTTC. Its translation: CASSDSGAGYTF.

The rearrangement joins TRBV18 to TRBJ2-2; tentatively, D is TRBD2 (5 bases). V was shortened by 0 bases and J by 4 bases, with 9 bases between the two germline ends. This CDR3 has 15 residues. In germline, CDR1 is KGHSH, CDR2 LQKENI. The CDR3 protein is CASSPPGAPTGELFF. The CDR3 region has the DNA TGTGCCAGCTCACCACCGGGAGCCCCCACCGGGGAGCTGTTTTTT.

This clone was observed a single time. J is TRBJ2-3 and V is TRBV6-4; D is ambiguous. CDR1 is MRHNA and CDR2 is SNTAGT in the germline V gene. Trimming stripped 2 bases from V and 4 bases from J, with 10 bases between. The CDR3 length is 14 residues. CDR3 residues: CASSDEAFPDTQYF. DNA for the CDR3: TGTGCCAGCAGTGACGAAGCCTTTCCAGATACGCAGTATTTT.

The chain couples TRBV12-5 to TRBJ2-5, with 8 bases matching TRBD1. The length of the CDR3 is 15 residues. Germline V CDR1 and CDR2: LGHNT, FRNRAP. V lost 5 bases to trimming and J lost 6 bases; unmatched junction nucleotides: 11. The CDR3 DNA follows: TGTGCTAGTGGTCCAATGGACAGGGAGACAAAGACCCAGTACTTC. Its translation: CASGPMDRETKTQYF.

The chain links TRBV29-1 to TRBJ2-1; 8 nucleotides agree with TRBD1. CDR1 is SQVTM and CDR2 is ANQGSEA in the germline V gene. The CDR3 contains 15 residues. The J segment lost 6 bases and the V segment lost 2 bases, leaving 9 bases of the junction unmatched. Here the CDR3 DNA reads TGCAGCGTTGAATCGGGGCAGGGGGCGGGCAATGAGCAGTTCTTC. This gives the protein CSVESGQGAGNEQFF.

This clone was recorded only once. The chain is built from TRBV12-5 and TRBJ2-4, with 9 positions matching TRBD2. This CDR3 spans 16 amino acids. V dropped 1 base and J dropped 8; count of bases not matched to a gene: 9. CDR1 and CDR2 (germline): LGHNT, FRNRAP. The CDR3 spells CASGLGVAGEVDIQYF. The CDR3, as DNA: TGTGCTAGTGGTTTGGGGGTAGCGGGGGAGGTAGACATTCAGTACTTC.

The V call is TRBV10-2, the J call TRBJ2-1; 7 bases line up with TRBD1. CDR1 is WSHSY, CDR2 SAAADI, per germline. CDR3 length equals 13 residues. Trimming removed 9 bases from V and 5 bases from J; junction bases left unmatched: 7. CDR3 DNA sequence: TGCGCCAGTATGGGACAGTACAACAATGAGCAGTTCTTC. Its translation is CASMGQYNNEQFF.

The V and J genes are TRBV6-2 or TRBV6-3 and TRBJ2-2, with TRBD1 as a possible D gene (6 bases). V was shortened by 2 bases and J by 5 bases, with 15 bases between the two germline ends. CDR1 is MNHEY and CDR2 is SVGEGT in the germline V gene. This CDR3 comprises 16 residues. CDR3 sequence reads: CASSYQTGKGTGELFF. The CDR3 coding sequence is TGTGCCAGCAGTTACCAAACAGGGAAAGGAACCGGGGAGCTGTTTTTT.

The CDR3 protein is CASSVGPDSYEQYF. The CDR3 DNA reads as TGTGCCAGCAGCGTGGGCCCGGACTCCTACGAGCAGTACTTC. The rearrangement joins TRBV9 to TRBJ2-7, with D unclear. CDR1 and CDR2 (germline): SGDLS, YYNGEE. This CDR3 has 14 amino acids. With 2 bases removed from V and 0 bases from J, the gap between germline ends came to 9 bases.

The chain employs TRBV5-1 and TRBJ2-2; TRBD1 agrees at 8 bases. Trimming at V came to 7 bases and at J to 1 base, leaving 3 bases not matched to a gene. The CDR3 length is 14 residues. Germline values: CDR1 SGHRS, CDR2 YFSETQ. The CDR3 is CASAGTGNTGELFF. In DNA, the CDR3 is TGCGCCAGCGCGGGGACAGGGAACACCGGGGAGCTGTTTTTT.

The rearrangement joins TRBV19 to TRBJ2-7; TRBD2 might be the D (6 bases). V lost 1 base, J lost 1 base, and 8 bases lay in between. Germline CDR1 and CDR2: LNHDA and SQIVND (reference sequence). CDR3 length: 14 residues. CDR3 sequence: CASSIGGASYEQYF. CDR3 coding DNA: TGTGCCAGTAGTATAGGCGGGGCTTCCTACGAGCAGTACTTC.

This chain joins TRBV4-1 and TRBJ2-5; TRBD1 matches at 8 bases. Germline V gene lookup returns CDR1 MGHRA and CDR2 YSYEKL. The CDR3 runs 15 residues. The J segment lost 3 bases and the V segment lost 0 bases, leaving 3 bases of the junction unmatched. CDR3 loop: CASSQELTGEETQYF. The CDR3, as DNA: TGCGCCAGCAGCCAAGAACTGACAGGGGAAGAGACCCAGTACTTC.

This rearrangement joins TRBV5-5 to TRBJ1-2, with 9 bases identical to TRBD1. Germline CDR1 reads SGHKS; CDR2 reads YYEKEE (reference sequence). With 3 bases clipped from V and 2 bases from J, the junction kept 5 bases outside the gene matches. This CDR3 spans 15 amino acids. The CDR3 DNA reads TGTGCCAGCAGCTGGGGACAGGGAGGGAACTATGGCTACACCTTC. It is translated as CASSWGQGGNYGYTF.

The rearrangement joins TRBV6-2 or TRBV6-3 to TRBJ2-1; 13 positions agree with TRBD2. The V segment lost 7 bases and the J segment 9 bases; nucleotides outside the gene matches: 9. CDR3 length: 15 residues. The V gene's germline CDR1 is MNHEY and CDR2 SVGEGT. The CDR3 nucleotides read TGTGCCAGCATCCCGGGACTAGCGGGGAAGATTGAGCAGTTCTTC. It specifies CASIPGLAGKIEQFF.

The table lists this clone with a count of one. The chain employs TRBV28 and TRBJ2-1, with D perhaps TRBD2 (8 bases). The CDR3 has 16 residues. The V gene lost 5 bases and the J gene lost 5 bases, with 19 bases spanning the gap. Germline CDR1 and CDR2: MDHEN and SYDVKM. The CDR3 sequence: CASSHRQGLGDNEQFF. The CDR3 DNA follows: TGTGCCAGCAGTCACCGACAGGGACTAGGGGACAATGAGCAGTTCTTC.

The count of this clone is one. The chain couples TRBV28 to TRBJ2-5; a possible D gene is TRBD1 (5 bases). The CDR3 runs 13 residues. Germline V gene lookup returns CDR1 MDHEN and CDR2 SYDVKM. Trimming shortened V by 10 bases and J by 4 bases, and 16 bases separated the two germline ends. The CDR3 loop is CAIAAGPGETQYF. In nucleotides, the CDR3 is TGTGCCATCGCCGCAGGGCCAGGAGAGACCCAGTACTTC.

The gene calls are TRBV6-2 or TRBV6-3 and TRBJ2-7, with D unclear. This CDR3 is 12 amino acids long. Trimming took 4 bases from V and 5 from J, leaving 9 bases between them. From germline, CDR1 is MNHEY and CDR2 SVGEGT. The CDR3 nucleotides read TGTGCCAGCAGTTTCGCCGGTAACGAGCAGTACTTC. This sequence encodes CASSFAGNEQYF.

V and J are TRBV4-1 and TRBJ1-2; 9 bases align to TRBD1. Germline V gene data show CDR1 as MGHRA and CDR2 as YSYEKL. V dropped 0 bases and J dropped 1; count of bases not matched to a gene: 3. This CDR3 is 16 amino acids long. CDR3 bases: TGCGCCAGCAGCCAAGAATGGGACAGGGATAACTATGGCTACACCTTC. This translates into CASSQEWDRDNYGYTF.